These 14 T cell receptor beta chains were all obtained from the same sample, sequenced in a study of regulatory T cells in long-lasting Graves disease. TCR beta libraries were built with iRepertoire HTBI primers and Arm-PCR of CDR3 regions. TCRdb analysed the multiplex PCR reads with MiXCR anew, one entry per CDR3 protein. The repertoire holds about 470,000 distinct CDR3 sequences, with under 15% as singletons. Time point of the sample: newly diagnosed GD, antithyroid drugs for less than 3 months. The TCR library used RNA extracted from PBMCs. Separately, the same data were catalogued under a study of T cells in Graves' hyperthyroidism and ophthalmopathy.

The sequences come from peripheral blood mononuclear cells (PBMCs), collected at new diagnosis, from a patient treated with antithyroid drugs. Receptors originate from a young woman with Graves disease.

The V call is TRBV20-1, the J call TRBJ1-6; 8 nucleotides align to TRBD1. The germline V gene encodes CDR1 DFQATT and CDR2 SNEGSKA (reference sequence). This CDR3 comprises 16 residues. After removal of 4 bases from V and 9 bases from J, the junction contained 14 bases not matched to a gene. As DNA, the CDR3 is TGCAGTGCTAAGGAAGACAGGGGCCAACGAGGTTCACCCCTCCACTTT. This codes for CSAKEDRGQRGSPLHF.

There are many counts of this clonotype. This chain connects TRBV19 to TRBJ1-1; the D is unclear. The V end lost 8 bases, the J end lost 4 bases, and 17 bases lay between the germline ends. There are 14 residues in the CDR3. Germline V gene sequence: CDR1 LNHDA, CDR2 SQIVND (reference sequence). The chain's CDR3 is CASADFGVATEAFF. The DNA of the CDR3 is TGTGCCAGTGCCGATTTCGGGGTCGCCACTGAAGCTTTCTTT.

V is TRBV12-3 or TRBV12-4 and J is TRBJ1-1; D call uncertain. The V and J ends lost 3 bases and 1 base respectively, with 9 bases between them. CDR3 size: 14 residues. The CDR3 sequence: CASSFESANTEAFF. CDR3 nucleotides: TGTGCCAGCAGTTTTGAGTCAGCGAACACTGAAGCTTTCTTT.

The chain is built from TRBV27 and TRBJ2-1; tentative D call: TRBD2 (5 bases). CDR1 is MNHEY and CDR2 is SMNVEV in the germline V gene (reference sequence). Trimming removed 7 bases from V and 0 bases from J, with 19 bases in between. CDR3 length: 17 residues. The CDR3 reads CASTTSGNPSSYNEQFF. CDR3 bases: TGTGCCAGCACCACAAGCGGCAACCCAAGCTCCTACAATGAGCAGTTCTTC.

This clonotype was observed many times. J is TRBJ1-5 and V is TRBV27; no clear D gene. V lost 2 bases, J lost 2 bases, and 7 bases lay in between. CDR3 length: 14 residues. The germline CDR1 and CDR2 sequences are MNHEY and SMNVEV (reference sequence). CDR3 region: CASSLIGGNQPQHF. The CDR3 nucleotides are TGTGCCAGCAGTTTAATTGGGGGCAATCAGCCCCAGCATTTT.

This clonotype showed up just a few times. The chain is built from TRBV6-2 or TRBV6-3 and TRBJ2-7, with 13 bases lining up with TRBD2. V lost 4 bases and J lost 4; bases outside the gene matches: 7. Germline lookup yields CDR1 MNHEY and CDR2 SVGEGT. CDR3 length: 16 amino acids. CDR3 bases: TGTGCCAGCAGTTTATGGACTAGCGGGAGTGGTTACGAGCAGTACTTC. It is translated as CASSLWTSGSGYEQYF.

The chain has TRBV5-4 and TRBJ2-1; TRBD2 is a possible D gene (7 bases). V shed 2 bases and J shed 8 bases, with 14 bases lying between them. The V gene's germline CDR1 is SGHNT and CDR2 YYREEE (reference sequence). This CDR3 spans 14 amino acids. CDR3 residues: CASSFGQGRDEQFF. The CDR3 DNA reads TGTGCCAGCAGCTTCGGGCAGGGGAGGGATGAGCAGTTCTTC.

This clonotype was recorded at least ten times. The V gene is TRBV3-1, the J gene TRBJ2-5; 13 bases are shared with TRBD2. V lost 5 bases, J lost 0 bases, and 6 bases stayed unmatched. The length of the CDR3 is 17 residues. CDR1 is LGHDT, CDR2 YNNKEL, per germline (reference sequence). DNA for the CDR3: TGTGCCAGCAGCAAATGGACTAGCGGGAGCTACCAAGAGACCCAGTACTTC. Protein product: CASSKWTSGSYQETQYF.

The chain employs TRBV20-1 and TRBJ2-3, with 12 positions matching TRBD2. The CDR3 contains 16 residues. The germline CDR1 and CDR2 sequences are DFQATT and SNEGSKA (reference sequence). V shed 7 bases, J shed 4 bases, and the junction held 12 bases outside the gene matches. For the CDR3, the DNA is TGCAGTGTTACACGACTAGCGGGGGCTGAGTCAGATACGCAGTATTTT. Translation gives CSVTRLAGAESDTQYF.

The rearrangement links TRBV4-1 to TRBJ1-5; 9 bases agree with TRBD1. With V trimmed by 4 bases and J by 4 bases, 17 bases remained unmatched. CDR1 is MGHRA and CDR2 is YSYEKL in the germline V gene. The length of the CDR3 is 19 residues. The CDR3 here is CASSPSTNRGLVGNQPQHF. Here the CDR3 DNA reads TGCGCCAGCAGCCCATCTACGAACAGGGGGCTTGTAGGAAATCAGCCCCAGCATTTT.

This clonotype was counted ten times or more. CDR3 DNA: TGTGCCAGCAGCCTAACTACGACAGGGATGAAGACCCAGTACTTC. The encoded protein is CASSLTTTGMKTQYF. The J gene is TRBJ2-5, the V gene TRBV27, with 7 bases aligning to TRBD1. V lost 6 bases, J lost 6 bases, and 13 bases stayed unmatched. The CDR3 has 15 residues. The germline gives CDR1 MNHEY, CDR2 SMNVEV (reference sequence).

This sequence joins TRBV5-1 and TRBJ2-7; possibly TRBD1 or TRBD2 for D (5 bases each). The CDR3 contains 17 residues. Trimming left V 4 bases short and J 3 bases short, with 23 bases between. The germline V gene has CDR1 SGHRS and CDR2 YFSETQ. The CDR3 nucleotides read TGCGCCAGCAGCGGGACGCGAGTTCGAGCGGCGGGCTACGAGCAGTACTTC. Amino acids: CASSGTRVRAAGYEQYF.

The V call is TRBV15, the J call TRBJ2-7; TRBD1 agrees at 8 bases. CDR3 length: 14 amino acids. Germline V gene lookup returns CDR1 LNHNV and CDR2 YYDKDF (reference sequence). Losses at the gene ends were 5 bases for V and 3 bases for J; bases not matched to a gene: 6. The CDR3 sequence is CATSHRDRYYEQYF. The CDR3 DNA is TGTGCCACCAGCCACCGGGACAGGTACTACGAGCAGTACTTC.

This clonotype was observed a few times. J is TRBJ1-6 and V is TRBV19, with 8 nucleotides matching TRBD1. CDR1 is LNHDA, CDR2 SQIVND, per germline (reference sequence). The V segment lost 3 bases and the J segment 14 bases; nucleotides outside the gene matches: 18. The CDR3 loop spans 17 amino acids. CDR3 in amino acids: CASSIPTTGDIRFTLHF. The CDR3 bases are TGTGCCAGTAGTATTCCAACGACAGGGGATATCAGGTTCACCCTCCACTTT.